The rows below give T cell receptor beta chains drawn from one sample of a study of blood T cell repertoires in COVID-19. Sequencing was performed with immunoSEQ multiplex PCR; in TCRdb, only in-frame clones are kept and a portion is missing. The table includes 250,000 to 350,000 clones, less than 85% detected once. Source material: peripheral blood. The source of these receptors is a human donor with COVID-19, enrolled during active disease. The donor label of this sample is uncertain. CDR3s include the opening cysteine and the closing phenylalanine or tryptophan. D genes are given only for firm matches. Clone size is stated in some rows and not others, as once, few, many or a class when expanded.

J gene | D gene | clone size | V gene | CDR3 protein | CDR3 DNA
TRBJ2-4 | NA | NA | TRBV19 | CASSNGEYGKNIQYF | TGTGCCAGTAGTAACGGGGAATATGGCAAAAACATTCAGTACTTC
TRBJ1-4 | TRBD1 | few | TRBV5-4 | CASSSGQLNEKLFF | TGTGCCAGCAGCTCGGGACAGCTAAATGAAAAACTGTTTTTT
TRBJ1-5 | NA | NA | TRBV12-3/TRBV12-4 | CASSLGERGQHF | TGTGCCAGCAGTTTAGGGGAGCGTGGCCAGCATTTT
TRBJ1-1 | NA | NA | TRBV4-1 | CASSQDVGQKAFF | TGCGCCAGCAGCCAAGACGTCGGACAGAAAGCTTTCTTT
TRBJ2-6 | NA | NA | TRBV7-3 | CASSLLEGTYGSSGVLTF | TGTGCCAGCAGCTTACTTGAAGGGACATACGGGTCTTCTGGGGTCCTGACTTTC
TRBJ1-2 | NA | once | TRBV5-5 | CASSLLWGETTYGYTF | TGTGCCAGCAGCTTGTTGTGGGGAGAGACCACCTATGGCTACACCTTC
TRBJ2-7 | TRBD1 | NA | TRBV9 | CASSQGAGQAPYEQYF | TGTGCCAGCAGCCAAGGAGCAGGACAGGCCCCCTACGAGCAGTACTTC
TRBJ2-2 | NA | NA | TRBV6-2/TRBV6-3 | CASSLSRGNTGELFF | TGTGCCAGCAGCCTCTCTAGGGGGAACACCGGGGAGCTGTTTTTT
TRBJ1-4 | NA | NA | TRBV19 | CASRQAPLANEKLFF | TGTGCCAGTCGACAGGCCCCGTTGGCTAATGAAAAACTGTTTTTT
TRBJ2-7 | NA | NA | TRBV11-3 | CASSLVGGLDEQYF | TGTGCCAGCAGCTTAGTGGGGGGGCTGGACGAGCAGTACTTC
TRBJ1-5 | NA | NA | TRBV19 | CASSSRTGNQPQHF | TGTGCCAGTAGTTCCAGGACAGGCAATCAGCCCCAGCATTTT
TRBJ2-1 | NA | once | TRBV5-1 | CASSLVGSSYNEQFF | TGCGCCAGCAGCTTGGTTGGGAGCTCCTACAATGAGCAGTTCTTC
TRBJ2-1 | NA | NA | TRBV28 | CASSIGGGAFDEQFF | TGTGCCAGCAGTATTGGAGGGGGGGCCTTCGATGAGCAGTTCTTC
TRBJ1-1 | NA | NA | TRBV28 | CASSLNPGMNTEAFF | TGTGCCAGCAGTTTAAACCCGGGAATGAACACTGAAGCTTTCTTT
TRBJ2-7 | NA | NA | TRBV10-3 | CAISERTVASYEQYF | TGTGCCATCAGTGAACGGACAGTGGCCTCCTACGAGCAGTACTTC
TRBJ1-5 | TRBD1 | NA | TRBV6-1 | CASSEAGTGFWGNQPQHF | TGTGCCAGCAGTGAAGCCGGGACAGGGTTTTGGGGCAATCAGCCCCAGCATTTT
TRBJ2-5 | TRBD2 | NA | TRBV10-3 | CAISESIATSGKETQYF | TGTGCCATCAGTGAGTCGATTGCGACTAGCGGTAAAGAGACCCAGTACTTC
TRBJ1-4 | NA | NA | TRBV5-1 | CASSLDGQFATNEKLFF | TGCGCCAGCAGCTTGGATGGGCAGTTTGCAACTAATGAAAAACTGTTTTTT
TRBJ2-2 | NA | few | TRBV10-1 | CASKEGRDTGELFF | TGCGCCAGCAAAGAAGGGAGAGACACCGGGGAGCTGTTTTTT
TRBJ1-1 | TRBD1 | NA | TRBV2 | CASTTGADTEAFF | TGTGCCAGCACGACAGGGGCGGACACTGAAGCTTTCTTT
TRBJ1-6 | TRBD1 | NA | TRBV6-5 | CASNRDRVDNSPLHF | TGTGCCAGCAACCGCGACAGGGTAGATAATTCACCCCTCCACTTT
TRBJ1-2 | TRBD1 | NA | TRBV19 | CASSEHRGRGYGYTF | TGTGCCAGTAGTGAACACAGGGGGCGCGGCTATGGCTACACCTTC
TRBJ1-1 | NA | NA | TRBV11-2 | CASSQEGRDTEAFF | TGTGCCAGCAGCCAAGAGGGTAGGGACACTGAAGCTTTCTTT
TRBJ2-1 | TRBD1 | few | TRBV5-1 | CASSVIGTGVYNEQFF | TGCGCCAGCAGCGTGATCGGGACAGGGGTATACAATGAGCAGTTCTTC
TRBJ1-3 | TRBD1 | NA | TRBV6-4 | CASSDSRGLGGNTIYF | TGTGCCAGCAGTGACTCCAGGGGGCTAGGAGGAAACACCATATATTTT
TRBJ2-5 | TRBD1 | NA | TRBV5-1 | CASSQGTGGAVGTQYF | TGCGCCAGCAGCCAGGGGACAGGGGGCGCCGTGGGGACCCAGTACTTC
TRBJ2-7 | NA | NA | TRBV7-8 | CASSLEAGTYEQYF | TGTGCCAGCAGCTTAGAGGCAGGGACCTACGAGCAGTACTTC
TRBJ1-1 | TRBD1 | once | TRBV11-3 | CASSDRQGVWTEAFF | TGTGCCAGCAGCGATCGACAGGGAGTTTGGACTGAAGCTTTCTTT
TRBJ2-7 | TRBD2 | NA | TRBV3-1/TRBV3-2 | CASSQLAGGREQYF | TGTGCCAGCAGCCAACTAGCGGGAGGACGCGAGCAGTACTTC
TRBJ1-2 | NA | NA | TRBV19 | CASSMGQVFYGYTF | TGTGCCAGTAGTATGGGGCAGGTTTTCTATGGCTACACCTTC
TRBJ1-1 | TRBD1 | NA | TRBV19 | CASSRTSFPGQGASVEAFF | TGTGCCAGTAGTAGAACTTCTTTTCCGGGACAGGGAGCCTCGGTTGAAGCTTTCTTT
TRBJ2-2 | NA | NA | TRBV19 | CASTGRKGVQVGELFF | TGTGCCAGTACGGGTAGAAAGGGGGTGCAAGTCGGGGAGCTGTTTTTT
TRBJ2-2 | TRBD2 | NA | TRBV2 | CATTNGGFATGELFF | TGTGCCACAACCAACGGGGGGTTCGCCACCGGGGAGCTGTTTTTT